The present T cell receptor (beta chain) was sequenced within a study of blood T cell repertoires in COVID-19. Whole-study context: Acute-phase and convalescent COVID-19 samples originated in the United States, Italy and Spain. Sources were T cells, B-cell-depleted T cells, or PBMCs; the material itself was cDNA or gDNA.

Germline V lookup: CDR1 KGHSH, CDR2 LQKENI. The CDR3 is 13 amino acids. V was pared by 3 bases and J by 2 bases, with 8 bases between. Methods used by the authors: Estimation of nucleated cell counts relied on the amplification of reference gene primers. Some clones are missing from TCRdb's copy, which holds only in-frame ones; the method was immunoSEQ multiplex PCR. V, J and clone size reflect that table, while D and trimming were determined from the DNA. The table lists 280,000 or so clones, approximately 88% of them singletons. This clone was recorded only once. This TCR was sampled from a man between 18 and 35 years old with active or convalescent COVID-19. Input material: peripheral blood. The rearrangement links TRBV18 to TRBJ2-7; D unclear. CDR3 DNA sequence: TGTGCCAGCTCACCTATTCTAACCTACGAGCAGTACTTC. Translation gives CASSPILTYEQYF.